This TCR beta chain originates from a study of blood T cells in healthy people across ages. Study results and caveats: The long-lived group displayed more naive CD4+ cells, plus higher diversity, than the aged donors did. Roughly linear declines in TCR beta diversity per million T cells occurred with age.

The CDR3 has 15 amino acids. Looked up from germline, CDR1 is LNHNV and CDR2 is YYDKDF (reference sequence). J was trimmed by 5 bases and V by 10 bases; bases with no gene match: 11. Primed by a sample-barcoded 5' primer and a J-beta primer mix, a second PCR proceeded for about 7 to 12 cycles. Carrying 12 random nucleotides, a template-switch adaptor labeled each individual cDNA molecule. Each sample yielded at least 2.5 million CDR3-containing paired-end reads. MiXCR, run by TCRdb on the 5' RACE reads, gives a single entry per CDR3 protein. Among some 710,000 distinct CDR3 sequences listed, around a fifth were seen once. Regarding this clonotype: Its antigen is undetermined.

The TCR originated in a man aged 70 or older in good health. This chain joins TRBV15 and TRBJ1-4; 9 bases fit TRBD1. The sequencing input was blood. CDR3 loop: CAISTAGQGNEKLFF. The CDR3 DNA reads TGTGCCATCAGTACGGCGGGACAGGGAAATGAAAAACTGTTTTTT.